The rows below give T cell receptor beta chains drawn from one sample of a study of blood T cells in healthy people across ages. Via MiXCR, TCRdb re-called the 5' RACE reads, giving one row per CDR3 protein. The table has 1.5 million to 2 million distinct CDR3 sequences, roughly two fifths seen once. The sequenced material came from blood. Receptor source: a human donor in good health. Each CDR3 is given with its conserved first and last residue. The order of the fields is V gene, clone size, CDR3 protein. Clone size appears in some rows only: once, few, many, or a class for an expanded clone.

V: TRBV7-9; size: once; CDR3: CASSLVSKSNEQFF
V: TRBV29-1; size: -; CDR3: CSVEHGVNVLTF
V: TRBV6-2/TRBV6-3; size: many; CDR3: CASSSGTGYNEQFF
V: TRBV12-3/TRBV12-4; size: -; CDR3: CASSLAAGRDYGYTF
V: TRBV29-1; size: -; CDR3: CSVGWGTGIENEQFF
V: TRBV20-1; size: -; CDR3: CSVKVGLQETQYF
V: TRBV5-6; size: few; CDR3: CASSLGSGATLYEQYF
V: TRBV9; size: once; CDR3: CASGVDIVGGYGYTF
V: TRBV15; size: few; CDR3: CATSRDRSGFSSQGTYNEQFF
V: TRBV7-2; size: -; CDR3: CASSLPTVLSYEQYF
V: TRBV24-1; size: -; CDR3: CATSDPRVAKNIQYF
V: TRBV20-1; size: -; CDR3: CSAHLAGGPKNIQYF
V: TRBV5-1; size: -; CDR3: CASSLGVRQGETQYF
V: TRBV7-2; size: -; CDR3: CASSSNRAGNYGYTF
V: TRBV12-3/TRBV12-4; size: few; CDR3: CASTPSGGTSLRQYF
V: TRBV15; size: once; CDR3: CATSLNPGQGLSGANVLTF
V: TRBV11-3; size: -; CDR3: CASSPHSKVYNEQFF
V: TRBV27; size: -; CDR3: CASSNLGANYGYTF
V: TRBV6-2/TRBV6-3; size: -; CDR3: CASRRPTGNRMEQYF
V: TRBV20-1; size: -; CDR3: CSARVGLRETQYF
V: TRBV7-9; size: once; CDR3: CASSLTPGQGLYEQYF
V: TRBV5-1; size: many; CDR3: CASSLGATNTEAFF
V: TRBV28; size: few; CDR3: CASSLHNYEQYF
V: TRBV5-1; size: few; CDR3: CASSSVYSSTDTQYF
V: TRBV7-2; size: few; CDR3: CASSLVAGYGYTF
V: TRBV5-1; size: -; CDR3: CASSLDVSGAYTNEQFF
V: TRBV15; size: -; CDR3: CATSRAAQPHTDTQYF
V: TRBV27; size: few; CDR3: CASSLNGRYRYSNQPQHF
V: TRBV20-1; size: -; CDR3: CSAALALETQYF